The clone carrying this T cell receptor beta chain was seen a few times. Its antigen is as yet unknown. The data originate from a study of CD8 T cells in ankylosing spondylitis. Study results and caveats: CD8+ by phenotype, disease-linked clones were relatively rare in peripheral blood. Roughly eight highly homologous variants made up a TCR beta motif that seemed to typify ankylosing spondylitis blood. From matched ankylosing spondylitis synovial fluid, disease-linked clones were reportedly recovered at significantly enriched levels.

Quantitative molecular-barcoded 5'-RACE generated the TCR beta libraries. TCRdb processed the 5' RACE reads anew with MiXCR; each CDR3 protein has one entry. The data show about 250,000 distinct CDR3 sequences, roughly 18% seen once. V lost 7 bases to trimming and J lost 5 bases, with 15 bases between them. The CDR3 consists of 14 residues. The receptor comes from a male donor with ankylosing spondylitis or in good health (not recorded which). The V gene is TRBV12-3 or TRBV12-4, the J gene TRBJ1-5; D might be TRBD1 (5 bases). The source material was blood, either unsorted or a sorted T cell fraction (not recorded which). Here the CDR3 reads CASTSGLSYQPQHF. The DNA for the CDR3 is TGTGCCAGCACATCGGGGCTCAGTTATCAGCCCCAGCATTTT.